The 12 T cell receptor beta chains in this list originate from one sample, sequenced in a study of cytomegalovirus exposure and HLA in healthy donors. Amplification used 60 Vbeta primers and 13 Jbeta primers. Clones were sequenced by immunoSEQ multiplex PCR, and TCRdb holds only the in-frame ones, with some missing. The sample gives about 120,000 clones, over 60% of which show up once; about 3.5% is in the top ten. The sequenced sample consisted of PBMCs. The receptors originated from a man aged 25 to 45 in good health and CMV-seronegative.

The sample holds one count of this clone. V usage is TRBV6-6 and J usage is TRBJ1-5, with a possible D match to TRBD1 (5 bases). Germline CDR1 reads MNHNY; CDR2 reads SVGAGI (reference sequence). V gave up 5 bases and J gave up 5 bases, with 13 bases separating them. This CDR3 is 14 amino acids long. As DNA, the CDR3 is TGTGCCAGCAGTGCCCTGGGGGACTATCAGCCCCAGCATTTT. As protein: CASSALGDYQPQHF.

This clone appeared a few times. The chain's CDR3 is CASSSANTGELFF. The DNA for the CDR3 is TGTGCCAGCAGCTCCGCGAACACCGGGGAGCTGTTTTTT. This sequence joins TRBV7-7 and TRBJ2-2; no reliable D call. Trimming shortened V by 4 bases and J by 0 bases, and 3 bases separated the two germline ends. The CDR3 consists of 13 residues. CDR1 SSHAT and CDR2 FNYEAQ come from the germline V gene (reference sequence).

This chain links TRBV30 with TRBJ1-2, with unresolved D. V lost 3 bases and J 6 bases, leaving 8 bases between the germline ends. The V gene's germline CDR1 is GTSNPN and CDR2 SVGIG (reference sequence). The CDR3 has 11 amino acids. The CDR3 protein is CAWSRTDGYTF. The CDR3 coding sequence is TGTGCCTGGAGCCGCACAGATGGCTACACCTTC.

This clone was counted only a few times. The chain couples TRBV4-1 to TRBJ2-1; D might be TRBD1 (6 bases). Trimming left V 4 bases short and J 0 bases short, with 16 bases between. The CDR3 sequence is 17 residues long. CDR1 and CDR2 from the germline V gene are MGHRA and YSYEKL. DNA of the CDR3: TGCGCCAGCAGCCCTCGGGACACCGTTTACTCCTACAATGAGCAGTTCTTC. It encodes CASSPRDTVYSYNEQFF.

The J gene is TRBJ2-5, the V gene TRBV6-5; a weak D match, TRBD1 (5 bases). Germline CDR1 is MNHEY and CDR2 is SVGAGI. This CDR3 has 13 residues. Trimming left V 6 bases short and J 1 base short, with 9 bases between. CDR3 loop: CASSPTAQETQYF. The CDR3 bases are TGTGCCAGCAGCCCGACAGCCCAAGAGACCCAGTACTTC.

The V gene is TRBV7-2, the J gene TRBJ1-2; D possibly corresponds to TRBD1 (6 bases). In germline, CDR1 is SGHTA, CDR2 FQGNSA. The CDR3 totals 15 residues. V lost 1 base and J 4 bases, leaving 13 bases between the germline ends. The CDR3, as DNA: TGTGCCAGCAGCTTAGGGACAGCCCCAAGCTATGGCTACACCTTC. Translated, it gives CASSLGTAPSYGYTF.

The chain couples TRBV27 to TRBJ2-1; D might be TRBD2 (5 bases). V was shortened by 3 bases and J by 4 bases, with 10 bases between the two germline ends. In germline, CDR1 is MNHEY, CDR2 SMNVEV (reference sequence). The CDR3 totals 14 residues. Here the CDR3 DNA reads TGTGCCAGCAGTTTGGACGGGGATTACAATGAGCAGTTCTTC. It yields the protein CASSLDGDYNEQFF.

The genes are TRBV2 and TRBJ2-1; D is perhaps TRBD2 (5 bases). Per germline, CDR1 SNHLY and CDR2 FYNNEI. This CDR3 contains 15 residues. With 8 bases removed from V and 6 bases from J, the gap between germline ends came to 20 bases. The CDR3 nucleotides read TGTGCCAGCCAAGAGGATTCCGTAGGGAGCAATGAGCAGTTCTTC. This codes for CASQEDSVGSNEQFF. The variable domain in full, with the rest retrieved from reference TRBV2 and TRBJ2-1, is EPEVTQTPSHQVTQMGQEVILRCVPISNHLYFYWYRQILGQKVEFLVSFYNNEISEKSEIFDDQFSVERPDGSNFTLKIRSTKLEDSAMYFCASQEDSVGSNEQFFGPGTRLTVL.

The chain uses TRBV5-4 and TRBJ1-5; 7 bases are shared with TRBD1. This CDR3 is 15 amino acids long. The ends lost 2 bases at V and 4 bases at J; junction bases unmatched: 6. CDR1 is SGHNT and CDR2 is YYREEE in the germline V gene (reference sequence). The CDR3 bases are TGTGCCAGCAGCTTAGGAACAGGGGTTAATCAGCCCCAGCATTTT. Its translation: CASSLGTGVNQPQHF.

This clone occurred a few times. The V call is TRBV4-2, the J call TRBJ1-5, with 9 positions matching TRBD1. There are 15 residues in the CDR3. Germline V gives CDR1 LGHNA, CDR2 YNFKEQ. After removal of 1 base from V and 6 bases from J, the junction contained 4 bases not matched to a gene. Here the CDR3 reads CASSQGDRVPQPQHF. In nucleotides, the CDR3 is TGTGCCAGCAGCCAAGGGGACAGGGTGCCTCAGCCCCAGCATTTT.

This clone was observed a single time. The chain is built from TRBV4-1 and TRBJ2-1; D not certain. The CDR3 extends over 16 amino acids. Germline-derived CDR1 and CDR2 are MGHRA and YSYEKL. Trimming took 4 bases from V and 4 from J, leaving 17 bases between them. DNA of the CDR3: TGCGCCAGCAGCCTCGGCCTCCCGACTGGTTACAATGAGCAGTTCTTC. Its protein is CASSLGLPTGYNEQFF.

The V gene is TRBV7-9, the J gene TRBJ1-1, with D possibly TRBD1 on 5 matching bases. V dropped 7 bases and J dropped 10 bases, with 19 bases sitting between them. The CDR3 length is 13 residues. Germline assignment: CDR1 SEHNR and CDR2 FQNEAQ (reference sequence). CDR3 DNA sequence: TGTGCCAGCAAGGAAGACGGGTCGGGGGGAGCTTTCTTT. Its protein is CASKEDGSGGAFF.